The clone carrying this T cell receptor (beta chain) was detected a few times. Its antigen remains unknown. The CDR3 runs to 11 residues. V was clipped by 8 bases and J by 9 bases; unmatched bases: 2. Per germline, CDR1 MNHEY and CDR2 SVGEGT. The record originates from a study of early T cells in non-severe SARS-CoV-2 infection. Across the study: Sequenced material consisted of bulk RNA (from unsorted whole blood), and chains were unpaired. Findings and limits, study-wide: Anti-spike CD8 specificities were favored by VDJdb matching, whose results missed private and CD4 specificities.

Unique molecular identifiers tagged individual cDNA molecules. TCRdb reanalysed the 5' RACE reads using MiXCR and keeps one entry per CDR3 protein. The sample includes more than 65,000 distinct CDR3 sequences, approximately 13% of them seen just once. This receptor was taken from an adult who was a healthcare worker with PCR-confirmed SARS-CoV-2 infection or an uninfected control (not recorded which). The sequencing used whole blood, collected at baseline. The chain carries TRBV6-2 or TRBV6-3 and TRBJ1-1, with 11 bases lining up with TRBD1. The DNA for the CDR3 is TGTGCCAGCGGACAGGGGGCTCAAGCTTTCTTT. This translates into CASGQGAQAFF.